This TCR beta chain derives from a study of cytomegalovirus exposure and HLA in healthy donors. Researchers ran the PCR with 60 Vbeta and 13 Jbeta primers. Sequencing was performed with immunoSEQ multiplex PCR; in TCRdb, only in-frame clones are kept and a portion is missing. The profile shows around 94,000 clones, around 80% of them singletons. The sequencing sample was made of PBMCs. The sequence was obtained from a male donor in good health and CMV-seropositive.

CDR3 bases: TGTGCCAGCAGCGCGGGACGGAAAGAGACCCAGTACTTC. Translated, it gives CASSAGRKETQYF. This sequence joins TRBV6-5 and TRBJ2-5, with D perhaps TRBD2 (6 bases). Germline CDR1 MNHEY, CDR2 SVGAGI. Trimming took off 6 bases at V and 3 bases at J, with 11 bases between the two ends. The CDR3 has 13 amino acids.